This T cell receptor (beta chain) was captured in a study of cytomegalovirus exposure and HLA in healthy donors. Study overall: Around 80 million unique TCRs from HLA-typed donors were held in an early data release.

Notes on this clone: This sample also contains other DNA sequences that code for the same CDR3.

Donors had nominal health at sampling but likely had unrecorded immune exposures. PCR primers comprised 60 Vbeta and 13 Jbeta primers. Per the original data handling: A follow-up analysis tallied tens of millions of unique TCR beta chains, roughly 11 million shared. Repertoires were generated with immunoSEQ multiplex PCR, while TCRdb's copy carries only in-frame clones and drops some. V and J calls and clone size are those listed in that table; D and trimming were worked out from the DNA. The sample records some 120,000 clones, roughly 82% being singletons. CDR3 length: 15 residues. In germline, CDR1 is MNHNY, CDR2 SVGAGI (reference sequence). The trim removed 8 bases at V and 2 bases at J, leaving 12 bases unmatched.

Sequencing input: PBMCs. The chain carries TRBV6-6 and TRBJ2-7; 7 nucleotides agree with TRBD1. The sequence derives from a man aged 35 to 55 in good health and CMV-seropositive. This chain's CDR3 is CASRPLGDRPYEQYF. The CDR3 nucleotides read TGTGCCAGCCGGCCTTTAGGGGACAGACCCTACGAGCAGTACTTC.